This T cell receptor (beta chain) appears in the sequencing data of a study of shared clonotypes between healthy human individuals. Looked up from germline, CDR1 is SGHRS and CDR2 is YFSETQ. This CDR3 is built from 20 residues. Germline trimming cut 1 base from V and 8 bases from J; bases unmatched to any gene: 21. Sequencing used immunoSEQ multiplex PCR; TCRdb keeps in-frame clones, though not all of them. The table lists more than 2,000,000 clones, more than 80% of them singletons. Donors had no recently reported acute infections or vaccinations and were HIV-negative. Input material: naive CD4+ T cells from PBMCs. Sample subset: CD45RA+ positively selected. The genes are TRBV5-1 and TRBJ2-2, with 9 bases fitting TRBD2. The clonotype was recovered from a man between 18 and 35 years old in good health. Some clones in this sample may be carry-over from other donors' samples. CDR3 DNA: TGCGCCAGCAGCTTGTTGCCCCCGTTGGGGCTAGCGGGATTTCCTGGGGAGCTGTTTTTT. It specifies CASSLLPPLGLAGFPGELFF.